One sample yielded the 15 T cell receptor beta chains listed below, sequenced in a study of T-cell memory formation after mild COVID-19 listed by TCRdb under 2021. Library creation used 5' RACE. Sequencing was performed on an Illumina NovaSeq 6000. Using fastp trimming at Q25 and MiXCR clonotype assembly, TCRdb reanalyzed the public sequencing data and kept in-frame beta chains. Every CDR3 protein is listed once, alongside the most common genes and DNA of its rows. A total of some 440,000 distinct CDR3 sequences appear in this sample, about 23% of them only once. The ten largest account for under 15% of the sample. The material sequenced was PBMCs or a T cell subset sorted from them (not recorded which). These receptors all stem from an adult woman who had mild COVID-19 (a few samples of this study predate the infection). The sample titles of this study are shuffled in the database, so cell type and time point are left out; the donor was told from shared clones.

The chain carries TRBV7-8 and TRBJ1-2; no firm D call. Per germline, CDR1 SGHVS and CDR2 FQNEAQ. Trimming took off 1 base at V and 0 bases at J, with 6 bases between the two ends. The CDR3 sequence is 14 residues long. The CDR3 bases are TGTGCCAGCAGCTTAGTTCGGTCTAACTATGGCTACACCTTC. This gives the protein CASSLVRSNYGYTF. The full variable domain, completed using reference TRBV7-8 and TRBJ1-2, is GAGVSQSPRYKVAKRGQDVALRCDPISGHVSLFWYQQALGQGPEFLTYFQNEAQLDKSGLPSDRFFAERPEGSVSTLKIQRTQQEDSAVYLCASSLVRSNYGYTFGSGTRLTVV.

This clonotype was picked up a small number of times. This chain uses TRBV5-4 with TRBJ2-5; possible D gene TRBD2, 7 bases. The CDR3 consists of 15 residues. Trimming removed 0 bases at V and 7 bases at J, with 16 bases between. The germline gives CDR1 SGHNT, CDR2 YYREEE (reference sequence). CDR3 protein: CASSLAGGLGSTQYF. The CDR3 DNA sequence: TGTGCCAGCAGCTTGGCGGGGGGCTTGGGATCGACCCAGTACTTC.

This clonotype was observed a handful of times. The chain uses TRBV3-1 and TRBJ2-5; D possibly matches TRBD1 or TRBD2 (5 bases each). CDR1 is LGHDT, CDR2 YNNKEL, per germline (reference sequence). Trimming took 1 base from V and 5 from J, leaving 20 bases between them. The CDR3 spans 17 residues. The chain's CDR3 is CASSQVDPGSSGETQYF. For the CDR3, the DNA is TGTGCCAGCAGCCAAGTTGATCCAGGGAGCTCAGGGGAGACCCAGTACTTC.

This clonotype was observed many times. The chain couples TRBV11-2 to TRBJ2-1; 12 nucleotides align to TRBD2. CDR1 SGHAT and CDR2 FQNNGV come from the germline V gene. The CDR3 is 16 residues long. The V and J ends lost 5 bases and 8 bases, in that order; junction bases with no gene match: 10. As DNA, the CDR3 is TGTGCCAGCAGCGCCAGCCTAGCGGGAGGGCAGTATGAGCAGTTCTTC. The encoded protein is CASSASLAGGQYEQFF.

The chain uses TRBV20-1 and TRBJ2-7; D perhaps matches TRBD2 (5 bases). The CDR3 is 14 residues long. The V end was cut by 3 bases, the J end by 2 bases, with 14 bases between. The germline V gene encodes CDR1 DFQATT and CDR2 SNEGSKA (reference sequence). Here the CDR3 DNA reads TGCAGTGCTAGTCCCCTAGCCCCCCCCTACGAGCAGTACTTC. It is translated as CSASPLAPPYEQYF.

A few counts support this clonotype. The chain recombines TRBV6-5 with TRBJ2-7, with D perhaps matching TRBD1 (5 bases). Trimming stripped 2 bases from V and 3 bases from J, with 11 bases between. CDR1 is MNHEY, CDR2 SVGAGI, per germline. CDR3 length equals 14 residues. The chain's CDR3 is CASSYRGDSYEQYF. The CDR3 bases are TGTGCCAGCAGTTACCGTGGCGACAGCTACGAGCAGTACTTC.

This chain uses TRBV20-1 with TRBJ2-7; D is possibly TRBD1 (6 bases). CDR3 size: 14 residues. The V and J ends lost 4 bases and 0 bases respectively, with 13 bases between them. Germline CDR1 and CDR2: DFQATT and SNEGSKA (reference sequence). The CDR3 DNA reads as TGCAGTGCTAAAACAGGGAGTACCTCCTACGAGCAGTACTTC. As protein: CSAKTGSTSYEQYF.

The J gene is TRBJ2-1, the V gene TRBV7-3, with 8 bases that match TRBD1. There are 17 residues in the CDR3. Germline loops: CDR1 SGHTA, CDR2 FQGTGA. The V and J ends lost 5 bases and 8 bases, in that order; junction bases with no gene match: 17. CDR3 residues: CASSSHPRTGRLDEQFF. DNA of the CDR3: TGTGCCAGCAGCAGCCACCCCCGGACAGGGCGACTAGATGAGCAGTTCTTC.

There are a few counts of this clonotype. This rearrangement joins TRBV3-1 to TRBJ1-2; no clear D gene. In germline, CDR1 is LGHDT, CDR2 YNNKEL (reference sequence). The V end was cut by 1 base, the J end by 6 bases, with 9 bases between. The CDR3 is made up of 13 amino acids. The DNA of the CDR3 is TGTGCCAGCAGCCAAGGTGGGGTTGATGGCTACACCTTC. It is translated as CASSQGGVDGYTF.

The sample holds a few counts of this clonotype. The chain couples TRBV6-5 to TRBJ1-2; possibly TRBD1 for D (5 bases). The V end was cut by 2 bases, the J end by 3 bases, with 7 bases between. This CDR3 is built from 13 residues. From germline, CDR1 is MNHEY and CDR2 SVGAGI. The CDR3 region is CASSYGRDYGYTF. The CDR3 DNA follows: TGTGCCAGCAGTTACGGCAGGGACTATGGCTACACCTTC.

The chain uses TRBV5-1 and TRBJ2-3; maybe TRBD1 (5 bases). The CDR3 has 15 amino acids. CDR1 is SGHRS and CDR2 is YFSETQ in the germline V gene. Trimming took 0 bases from V and 2 from J, leaving 10 bases between them. The CDR3 region has the DNA TGCGCCAGCAGCTTGGTGCTGGGGCCCACAGATACGCAGTATTTT. Protein sequence: CASSLVLGPTDTQYF.

The V gene is TRBV4-1, the J gene TRBJ1-1; the D is unclear. This CDR3 has 13 amino acids. Between the trimmed V and J ends, which lost 2 bases and 4 bases, there was a span of 8 bases. Per germline, CDR1 MGHRA and CDR2 YSYEKL. CDR3 residues: CASSQTDITEAFF. The CDR3 coding sequence is TGCGCCAGCAGCCAAACTGACATCACTGAAGCTTTCTTT.

The chain carries TRBV10-3 and TRBJ2-7; TRBD1 might be the D (6 bases). Per germline, CDR1 ENHRY and CDR2 SYGVKD. Trimming pared 0 bases from V and 3 bases from J, leaving 18 bases between. The CDR3 consists of 17 residues. The CDR3 region is CAISESSGYRVNYEQYF. In DNA, the CDR3 is TGTGCCATCAGTGAGTCGAGCGGATACAGGGTGAACTACGAGCAGTACTTC.

The chain recombines TRBV7-9 with TRBJ2-2; 7 bases are shared with TRBD1. With V trimmed by 6 bases and J by 2 bases, 6 bases remained unmatched. The CDR3 is 15 residues long. The germline V gene encodes CDR1 SEHNR and CDR2 FQNEAQ (reference sequence). The CDR3 here is CASRHPGGNTGELFF. CDR3 sequence (DNA): TGTGCCAGCAGACACCCAGGGGGTAACACCGGGGAGCTGTTTTTT.

This clonotype appeared a single time. The CDR3 carries no conserved terminal phenylalanine or tryptophan, so it likely arises from a read error. The rearrangement joins TRBV4-1 to TRBJ2-7; D might be TRBD1 or TRBD2, each matching 5 bases. Trimming shortened V by 1 base and J by 2 bases, and 12 bases separated the two germline ends. CDR3 length: 15 amino acids. Germline lookup yields CDR1 MGHRA and CDR2 YSYEKL. CDR3 amino acids: CASSQASGTTYEQYL. In DNA, the CDR3 is TGCGCCAGCAGCCAAGCGTCGGGGACCACCTACGAGCAGTACTTA.